This T cell receptor beta chain comes out of a study of T cells in Graves' hyperthyroidism and ophthalmopathy. Study outcomes and limitations: Ophthalmopathy and stable hyperthyroidism were separated by a 13 V-J model.

Subjects aged 18 to 65 presented with newly diagnosed hyperthyroidism of less than 2 months' duration. This clonotype was recorded many times. The antigen is not known. The CDR3 length is 14 residues. The V end lost 0 bases, the J end lost 2 bases, and 9 bases lay between the germline ends. Germline V gene data show CDR1 as SGHRS and CDR2 as YFSETQ. RNA transcripts were the template for amplifying TCR beta CDR3 regions. The TCR CDR3 first-round RT-PCR relied on the HTBI primer set. TCRdb ran MiXCR on the multiplex PCR reads and lists one entry per CDR3 protein. Of hundreds of thousands of distinct CDR3 sequences listed, approximately 15% are singletons.

The genes are TRBV5-1 and TRBJ2-7, with no clear D. The receptor's source is a woman between 18 and 30 years old with Graves' hyperthyroidism. What was sequenced was blood. This chain's CDR3 is CASSLEGAAYEQYF. DNA of the CDR3: TGCGCCAGCAGCTTGGAAGGCGCAGCCTACGAGCAGTACTTC.